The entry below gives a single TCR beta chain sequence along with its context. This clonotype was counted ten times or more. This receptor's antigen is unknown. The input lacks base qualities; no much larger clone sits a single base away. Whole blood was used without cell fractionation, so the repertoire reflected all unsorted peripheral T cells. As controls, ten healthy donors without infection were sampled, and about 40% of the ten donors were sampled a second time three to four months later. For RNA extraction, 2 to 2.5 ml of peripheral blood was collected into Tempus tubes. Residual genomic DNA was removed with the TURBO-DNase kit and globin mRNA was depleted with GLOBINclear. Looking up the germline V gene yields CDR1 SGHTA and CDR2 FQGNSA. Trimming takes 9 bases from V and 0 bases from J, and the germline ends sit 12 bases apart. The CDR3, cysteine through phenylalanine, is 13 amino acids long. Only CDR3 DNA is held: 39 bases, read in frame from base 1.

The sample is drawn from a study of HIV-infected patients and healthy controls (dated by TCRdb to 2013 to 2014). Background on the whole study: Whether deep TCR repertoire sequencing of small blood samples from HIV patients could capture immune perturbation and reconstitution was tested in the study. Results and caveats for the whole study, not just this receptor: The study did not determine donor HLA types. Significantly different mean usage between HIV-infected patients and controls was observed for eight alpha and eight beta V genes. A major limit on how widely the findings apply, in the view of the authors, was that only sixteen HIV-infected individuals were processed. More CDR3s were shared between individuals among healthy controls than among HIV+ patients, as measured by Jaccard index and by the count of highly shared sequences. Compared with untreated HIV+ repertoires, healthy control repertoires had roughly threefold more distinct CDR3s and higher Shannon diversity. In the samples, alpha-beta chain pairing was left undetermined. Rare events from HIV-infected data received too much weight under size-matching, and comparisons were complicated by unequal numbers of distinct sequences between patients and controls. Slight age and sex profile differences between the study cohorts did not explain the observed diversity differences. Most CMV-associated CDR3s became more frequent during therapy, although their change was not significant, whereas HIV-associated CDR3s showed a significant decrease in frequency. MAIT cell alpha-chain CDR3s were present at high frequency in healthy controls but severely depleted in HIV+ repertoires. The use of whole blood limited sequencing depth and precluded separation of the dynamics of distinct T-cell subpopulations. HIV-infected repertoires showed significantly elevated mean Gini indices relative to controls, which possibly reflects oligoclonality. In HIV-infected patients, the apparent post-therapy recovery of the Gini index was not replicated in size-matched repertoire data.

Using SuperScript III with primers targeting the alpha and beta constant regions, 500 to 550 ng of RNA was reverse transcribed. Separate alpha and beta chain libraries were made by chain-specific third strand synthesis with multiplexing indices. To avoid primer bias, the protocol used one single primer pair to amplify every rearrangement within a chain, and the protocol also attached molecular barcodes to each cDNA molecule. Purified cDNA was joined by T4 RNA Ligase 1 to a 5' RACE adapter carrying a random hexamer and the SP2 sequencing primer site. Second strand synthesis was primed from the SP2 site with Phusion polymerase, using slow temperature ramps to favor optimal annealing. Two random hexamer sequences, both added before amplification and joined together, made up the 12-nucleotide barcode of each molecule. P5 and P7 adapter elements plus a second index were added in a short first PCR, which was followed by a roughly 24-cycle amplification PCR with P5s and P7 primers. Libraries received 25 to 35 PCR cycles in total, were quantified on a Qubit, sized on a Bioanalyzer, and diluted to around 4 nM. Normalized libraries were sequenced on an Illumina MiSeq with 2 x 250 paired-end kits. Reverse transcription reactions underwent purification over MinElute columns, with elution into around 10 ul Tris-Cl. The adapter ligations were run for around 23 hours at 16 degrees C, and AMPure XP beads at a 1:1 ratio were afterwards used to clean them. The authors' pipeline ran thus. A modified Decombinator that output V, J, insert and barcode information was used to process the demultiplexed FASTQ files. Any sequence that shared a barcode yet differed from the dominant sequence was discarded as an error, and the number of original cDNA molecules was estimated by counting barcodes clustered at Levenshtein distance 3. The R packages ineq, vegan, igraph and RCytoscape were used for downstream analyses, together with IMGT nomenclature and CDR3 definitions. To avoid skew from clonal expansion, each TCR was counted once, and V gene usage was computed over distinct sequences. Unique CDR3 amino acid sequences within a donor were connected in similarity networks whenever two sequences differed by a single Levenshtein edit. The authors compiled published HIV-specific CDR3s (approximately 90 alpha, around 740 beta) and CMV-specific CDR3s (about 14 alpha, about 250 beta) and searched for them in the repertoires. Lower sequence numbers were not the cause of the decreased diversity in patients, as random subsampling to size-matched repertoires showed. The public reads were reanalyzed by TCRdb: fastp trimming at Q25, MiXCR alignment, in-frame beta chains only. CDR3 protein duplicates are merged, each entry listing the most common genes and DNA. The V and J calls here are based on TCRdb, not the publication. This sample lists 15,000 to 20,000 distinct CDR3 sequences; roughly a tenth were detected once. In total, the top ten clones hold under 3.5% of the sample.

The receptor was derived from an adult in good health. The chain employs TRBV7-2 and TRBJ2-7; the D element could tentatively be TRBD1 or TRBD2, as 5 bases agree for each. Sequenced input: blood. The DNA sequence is TGTGCCAGTCGGGGCAGTAGCTCCTACGAGCAGTACTTC. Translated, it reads CASRGSSSYEQYF. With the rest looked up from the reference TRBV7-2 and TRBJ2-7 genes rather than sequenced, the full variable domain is GAGVSQSPSNKVTEKGKDVELRCDPISGHTALYWYRQSLGQGLEFLIYFQGNSAPDKSGLPSDRFSAERTGGSVSTLTIQRTQQEDSAVYLCASRGSSSYEQYFGPGTRLTVT.